This T cell receptor (beta chain) derives from a study of T cell responses to AZD1222 COVID-19 vaccine (dated by TCRdb to 2020 to 2022). A note on the overall study: A total of about 240 trial participants underwent TCR sequencing, of whom 200 to 220 received two doses of AZD1222 and roughly 25 received two doses of the MenACWY control vaccine. Trial participants were enrolled by age into 18-55, 56-69 and 70-plus year subgroups, with around 150, 28 and 57 TCR-sequenced participants respectively.

This clone was observed once. It has no known antigen specificity. Base qualities are missing; no much larger clone stands one base away. The CDR3 regions of human TCRbeta chains were subjected to immunosequencing. Concerning the study's data processing: Repertoire TCRs were matched against a reference library of SARS-CoV-2-specific TCRs generated with the MIRA antigen-specificity platform. Breadth meant the fraction of unique TCRs that were SARS-CoV-2-associated, whereas depth meant the fraction of total T cells that were SARS-CoV-2-associated. Using the MIRA data, each spike-specific TCR was mapped to the spike region that the TCR reacts to and placed in a CD4 or CD8 class. Log10-transformed breadth and depth values were compared by one-way ANOVA with Sidak's multiple comparisons tests. TCRdb mirrors the immuneACCESS table, restricted to in-frame sequences. Some clones are absent from its copies; in checked studies, under half trace to an unresolved V gene, and the reason for the others is unknown. V, J and clone size are taken as reported in that table, and D and trimming were inferred from the DNA itself. For this sample there are roughly 180,000 clones; roughly nine tenths appear just once. The biggest ten clones account for 3% to 3.5% of the sample.

CDR1 and CDR2 were assigned from the germline V gene (reference sequence) as SEHNR and FQNEAQ. The CDR3 measures 15 amino acids from cysteine to phenylalanine. Just CDR3 DNA is preserved here, 45 bases in frame from base 1. Germline trimming amounts to 5 bases on V and 7 bases on J, with 8 as the count of junction bases outside the gene matches. The meaning of the sample's time point label: about 28 days (+/-7) after the second vaccine dose. AZD1222 recipients with second doses at about 4 weeks or about 12 weeks were pooled, because spike-specific TCR depth and breadth did not differ between schedules. The vaccinee samples were drawn from two UK trials, COV001 and COV002, one of which was a single-blind randomized controlled phase 2/3 trial testing AZD1222 (ChAdOx1 nCoV-19) in healthy adults. Trial participant PBMC samples were collected at day 0 and day 28 after the second dose for TCRbeta chain sequencing.

Beyond this particular receptor, the publication reports: The 56-69-year group was small, and its depth increase did not reach significance, likely because of low power. Conclusions about previously exposed vaccinees are limited, since just five or six AZD1222 recipients were seropositive for SARS-CoV-2 at baseline. Spike-specific TCR breadth and depth rose significantly after two AZD1222 doses compared with day 0 and with MenACWY recipients. Because no day 14 peak-response samples were available, the repertoires could be characterized only after the peak T cell response. Most participants were white British and females outnumbered males, and the authors suggested that clonal diversity may have been underestimated. The whole spike protein was spanned by vaccine-associated CD4 TCRs, and dominant responses were seen in regions 160-218 and 743-854. Reportedly, almost half of the unique spike-specific TCRs recognized epitopes lying outside the regions that are mutated in the B.1.351 and B.1.1.7 variants.

The clonotype was recovered from an adult who received the AZD1222 COVID-19 vaccine. The rearranged segments are TRBV7-9 and TRBJ2-2; TRBD1 fits 9 bases in the junction. Sequences were derived from peripheral blood, sampled 28 days after the second AZD1222 dose. The CDR3 loop reads CASSRTGERNGELFF. The nucleotide sequence is TGTGCCAGCAGCCGGACAGGGGAGCGGAACGGGGAGCTGTTTTTT.